The rows below give T cell receptor beta chains drawn from one sample of a study of T cells in Graves' hyperthyroidism and ophthalmopathy. TCRdb re-analysed the multiplex PCR reads in MiXCR, keeping a single row per CDR3 protein. Of about 550,000 distinct CDR3 sequences listed, roughly 20% are singletons. The source material was blood. The source of these receptors is a man between 18 and 35 years old with Graves' hyperthyroidism. CDR3s include the opening cysteine and the closing phenylalanine or tryptophan. Fields, in order: V gene, J gene, D gene, clone size, CDR3 protein, CDR3 DNA. D genes are given only for firm matches. For some rows the clone size is stated as once, few or many, or as a class when expanded; others skip it.

TRBV12-3/TRBV12-4,TRBJ2-5,TRBD1,few,CASSSGATGSKTQYF,TGTGCCAGCAGTTCAGGGGCGACAGGGTCGAAGACCCAGTACTTC
TRBV28,TRBJ1-1,NA,NA,CASSLQPADSLPKAFF,TGTGCCAGCAGTTTACAGCCTGCAGACAGTCTACCCAAGGCTTTCTTT
TRBV6-1,TRBJ1-2,TRBD1,NA,CASRGQGSVDYGYTF,TGTGCCAGCAGGGGACAGGGTTCAGTCGACTATGGCTACACCTTC
TRBV6-1,TRBJ1-6,TRBD1,few,CASRSGQSSYNSPLHF,TGTGCCAGCAGATCGGGACAGAGCTCCTATAATTCACCCCTCCACTTT
TRBV2,TRBJ2-7,NA,many,CASRNPLGEQYF,TGTGCCAGCAGGAACCCGTTGGGCGAGCAGTACTTC
TRBV29-1,TRBJ1-1,TRBD1,many,CSASPRGPGTEAFF,TGCAGCGCGTCACCCAGGGGGCCTGGGACTGAAGCTTTCTTT
TRBV28,TRBJ2-5,TRBD2,many,CASSPGLAGPAETQYF,TGTGCCAGCAGTCCCGGACTAGCGGGCCCGGCAGAGACCCAGTACTTC
TRBV2,TRBJ2-7,NA,NA,CASSDWQGRAESYEQYF,TGTGCCAGCAGTGATTGGCAGGGTAGAGCAGAGTCCTACGAGCAGTACTTC
TRBV18,TRBJ1-5,NA,few,CASSPGDWNQPQHF,TGTGCCAGCTCTCCAGGGGATTGGAATCAGCCCCAGCATTTT
TRBV2,TRBJ1-1,NA,many,CASSVIGENTEAFF,TGTGCCAGCAGTGTTATCGGGGAGAACACTGAAGCTTTCTTT
TRBV20-1,TRBJ2-7,NA,NA,CSAIHSQTLGSYEQYF,TGCAGTGCTATCCACAGTCAGACCTTAGGCTCCTACGAGCAGTACTTC
TRBV5-1,TRBJ2-5,TRBD1,many,CASRFTGTEETQYF,TGCGCCAGCAGATTTACCGGGACAGAAGAGACCCAGTACTTC
TRBV25-1,TRBJ1-1,NA,NA,CVSTVTEDTEAFF,TGTGTCAGCACCGTGACAGAGGACACTGAAGCTTTCTTT
TRBV9,TRBJ1-1,NA,many,CASSVSDSTEAFF,TGTGCCAGCAGCGTTTCGGACAGCACTGAAGCTTTCTTT
TRBV28,TRBJ2-7,TRBD2,NA,CASSSLAGGDDFYEQYF,TGTGCCAGCAGTTCCTTGGCGGGAGGGGATGATTTCTACGAGCAGTACTTC
TRBV28,TRBJ1-5,NA,many,CASSPRGPQHF,TGTGCCAGCAGCCCCCGGGGGCCCCAGCATTTT
TRBV5-6,TRBJ1-2,NA,NA,CASSLGSSVFGYTF,TGTGCCAGCAGCCTGGGGTCGTCGGTATTTGGCTACACCTTC
TRBV27,TRBJ2-7,NA,NA,CASSAKGLYEQYF,TGTGCCAGCAGTGCCAAGGGGCTATACGAGCAGTACTTC
TRBV7-9,TRBJ2-7,NA,few,CASSRTGWSGNEQYF,TGTGCCAGCAGCCGAACCGGCTGGTCTGGCAACGAGCAGTACTTC
TRBV7-6,TRBJ2-6,NA,many,CASSSATVSGANVLTF,TGTGCCAGCAGCTCGGCGACCGTGTCAGGGGCCAACGTCCTGACTTTC
TRBV12-3/TRBV12-4,TRBJ1-2,NA,many,CASSLRASQRSYTF,TGTGCCAGCAGTCTCCGTGCCTCACAGAGGAGCTACACCTTC
TRBV28,TRBJ2-7,NA,many,CASSQGSGDEQYF,TGTGCCAGCAGTCAGGGCTCAGGGGACGAGCAGTACTTC
TRBV11-1,TRBJ2-2,NA,NA,CASSFMGPANTGELFF,TGTGCCAGCAGCTTCATGGGACCCGCGAACACCGGGGAGCTGTTTTTT
TRBV6-1,TRBJ1-5,TRBD1,NA,CASSLSGTGGDQPQHF,TGTGCCAGCAGTCTATCCGGGACAGGGGGGGATCAGCCCCAGCATTTT